These 29 T cell receptor beta chains were all obtained from the same sample, sequenced in a study of Graves' ophthalmopathy and Graves' hyperthyroidism. The TCR beta CDR3 regions underwent amplification from RNA transcripts. HTBI primers were employed in first-round RT-PCR, then a second-round multiplex PCR followed. TCRdb fed the multiplex PCR reads into MiXCR, producing one record per CDR3 protein. The sample consists of approximately 1.2 million distinct CDR3 sequences, about 40% of them appearing once. Sequenced sample: peripheral blood or thyroid tissue (not recorded which). The receptors here all came from an adult man with Graves' hyperthyroidism.

The sample holds one count of this clonotype. This sequence joins TRBV12-3 or TRBV12-4 and TRBJ1-1, with 8 nucleotides matching TRBD1. V dropped 7 bases and J dropped 3; count of bases not matched to a gene: 7. The CDR3 has 14 residues. The CDR3 coding sequence is TGTGCCAGCACCCGTGGACAGGGCTACACTGAAGCTTTCTTT. Protein product: CASTRGQGYTEAFF.

This chain connects TRBV6-1 to TRBJ2-7; perhaps TRBD2 as D (6 bases). The CDR3 is 14 residues long. With 9 bases removed from V and 1 base from J, the gap between germline ends came to 16 bases. Germline V lookup: CDR1 MNHNS, CDR2 SASEGT. The DNA of the CDR3 is TGTGCCAGTAGTAGTCATGGGACTTCCTACGAGCAGTACTTC. Translating gives CASSSHGTSYEQYF.

The chain carries TRBV7-9 and TRBJ2-7; 11 bases are a match to TRBD2. The germline V gene encodes CDR1 SEHNR and CDR2 FQNEAQ (reference sequence). J was trimmed by 3 bases and V by 5 bases; bases with no gene match: 9. This CDR3 comprises 16 residues. The CDR3 bases are TGTGCCAGCAGCATACTAGCGGGAGTCCCCCACTACGAGCAGTACTTC. It codes for CASSILAGVPHYEQYF.

The chain joins TRBV12-3 or TRBV12-4 to TRBJ2-2; 12 bases align to TRBD2. The trim removed 4 bases at V and 5 bases at J, leaving 14 bases unmatched. CDR3 length: 19 amino acids. The CDR3 DNA sequence: TGTGCCAGCAGTTCCCTGACTAGCGGGAGAGGGTTAGGGACCGGGGAGCTGTTTTTT. Protein product: CASSSLTSGRGLGTGELFF.

This rearrangement joins TRBV6-5 to TRBJ2-2; 8 bases match TRBD2. CDR1 is MNHEY, CDR2 SVGAGI, per germline. CDR3 length: 14 residues. The CDR3 DNA reads as TGTGCTATCCGGGGGGGCGCGAACACCGGGGAGCTGTTTTTT. Its translation is CAIRGGANTGELFF.

The chain joins TRBV7-9 to TRBJ2-7; 8 positions agree with TRBD1. The CDR3 consists of 13 residues. Germline CDR1 and CDR2: SEHNR and FQNEAQ (reference sequence). V gave up 5 bases and J gave up 6 bases; unmatched junction bases: 6. The DNA for the CDR3 is TGTGCCAGCAGCAATTCAGGGGGCTCCGAGCAGTACTTC. Its protein product is CASSNSGGSEQYF.

The chain couples TRBV6-5 to TRBJ1-5; 11 nucleotides agree with TRBD1. CDR3 length: 16 residues. In germline, CDR1 is MNHEY, CDR2 SVGAGI. Trimming took 6 bases from V and 4 from J; bases not matched to a gene: 8. CDR3 in DNA: TGTGCCAGCAGCAAAATTGGGACAGGGGGTAATCAGCCCCAGCATTTT. This gives the protein CASSKIGTGGNQPQHF.

This CDR3 is CASSRGPSGGAWQETQYF. CDR3 bases: TGTGCCAGCAGTAGGGGGCCTAGCGGGGGGGCGTGGCAAGAGACCCAGTACTTC. The chain combines TRBV7-9 with TRBJ2-5; 12 bases are shared with TRBD2. This CDR3 is built from 18 residues. Germline assignment: CDR1 SEHNR and CDR2 FQNEAQ (reference sequence). V gave up 6 bases and J gave up 2 bases; unmatched junction bases: 13.

This clonotype appeared a single time. The rearrangement links TRBV20-1 to TRBJ2-7; D is uncertain. The CDR3 totals 14 residues. Trimming cost V 0 bases and J 0 bases, with 9 bases left between them. Per germline, CDR1 DFQATT and CDR2 SNEGSKA (reference sequence). The CDR3 is CSARDYLTSYEQYF. The CDR3 DNA reads as TGCAGTGCTAGAGATTACCTTACCTCCTACGAGCAGTACTTC.

The chain couples TRBV10-3 to TRBJ1-1; weak D call: TRBD1 (5 bases). V was pared by 8 bases and J by 5 bases, with 21 bases between. CDR1 is ENHRY, CDR2 SYGVKD, per germline. The CDR3 covers 15 residues. The CDR3 spells CAILDTGPIITEAFF. CDR3 DNA: TGTGCCATCTTGGATACGGGACCGATAATAACTGAAGCTTTCTTT.

In its sample, this clonotype was seen once. A much larger clone lies a single base off, so this may be a read error. The V gene is TRBV7-9, the J gene TRBJ2-7; TRBD2 agrees at 8 bases. Per the germline V gene, CDR1 is SEHNR and CDR2 is FQNEAQ (reference sequence). The CDR3 is 16 residues long. V was clipped by 8 bases and J by 0 bases; unmatched bases: 12. CDR3: CASGSLAAQSSYEQYF. CDR3 bases: TGTGCCAGCGGCTCACTAGCGGCCCAAAGCTCCTACGAGCAGTACTTC.

The chain joins TRBV11-2 to TRBJ1-3; D not certain. The V and J ends lost 1 base and 0 bases respectively, with 7 bases between them. The CDR3 runs to 15 residues. CDR1 SGHAT and CDR2 FQNNGV come from the germline V gene. Here the CDR3 reads CASSLVAVSGNTIYF. CDR3 coding DNA: TGTGCCAGCAGCTTAGTGGCGGTCTCTGGAAACACCATATATTTT.

This sequence joins TRBV3-1 and TRBJ1-5; 7 bases are shared with TRBD1. CDR1 and CDR2 (germline): LGHDT, YNNKEL (reference sequence). The trim removed 4 bases at V and 8 bases at J, leaving 11 bases unmatched. This CDR3 has 15 residues. The CDR3 is CASSPADRVGEPQHF. CDR3 sequence (DNA): TGTGCCAGCAGCCCGGCCGACAGGGTTGGGGAGCCCCAGCATTTT. The full variable domain, its missing parts supplied by reference TRBV3-1 and TRBJ1-5, is DTAVSQTPKYLVTQMGNDKSIKCEQNLGHDTMYWYKQDSKKFLKIMFSYNNKELIINETVPNRFSPKSPDKAHLNLHINSLELGDSAVYFCASSPADRVGEPQHFGDGTRLSIL.

This clonotype was found many times. J is TRBJ1-5 and V is TRBV20-1, with 7 bases identical to TRBD1. This CDR3 region has 15 residues. Losses at the gene ends were 6 bases for V and 2 bases for J; bases not matched to a gene: 10. CDR1 DFQATT and CDR2 SNEGSKA come from the germline V gene (reference sequence). The CDR3 here is CSATDRVKGNQPQHF. CDR3 DNA sequence: TGCAGTGCCACCGACAGGGTGAAGGGCAATCAGCCCCAGCATTTT.

This clonotype was detected ten times or more. This chain links TRBV7-8 with TRBJ1-3; possible D gene TRBD1, 6 bases. Per germline, CDR1 SGHVS and CDR2 FQNEAQ. V was clipped by 2 bases and J by 1 base, with 15 bases between them. There are 17 residues in the CDR3. CDR3 bases: TGTGCCAGCAGCTTAAGTACCACAGGGTTATCTGGAAACACCATATATTTT. Translated, it gives CASSLSTTGLSGNTIYF.

Turning to this clonotype: A read error is possible here, since a much larger clone lies one base away. The genes are TRBV2 and TRBJ2-5, with TRBD2 matching 11 bases. The CDR3 runs to 14 residues. Trimming at V came to 9 bases and at J to 5 bases, leaving 8 bases not matched to a gene. CDR1 and CDR2 (germline): SNHLY, FYNNEI. In DNA form, the CDR3 reads TGTGCCAGTCTAGCGGGGGGCCCCATGGAGACCCAGTACTTC. This codes for CASLAGGPMETQYF.

A few counts support this clonotype. The rearrangement uses TRBV11-2 and TRBJ2-7, with D uncertain. Germline CDR1 reads SGHAT; CDR2 reads FQNNGV. Trimming left V 3 bases short and J 3 bases short, with 12 bases between. There are 14 residues in the CDR3. CDR3 coding DNA: TGTGCCAGCAGCTTTTCTGGACCTCTCTACGAGCAGTACTTC. Protein: CASSFSGPLYEQYF.

This clonotype has at least ten counts. The chain employs TRBV27 and TRBJ1-1, with D unresolved. The CDR3 is 13 residues long. V was trimmed by 3 bases and J by 12 bases, leaving 17 bases between them. Germline CDR1 MNHEY, CDR2 SMNVEV (reference sequence). The CDR3 DNA reads as TGTGCCAGCAGTTTGGTGAGGCAGGCTGTACCTTTCTTT. Protein product: CASSLVRQAVPFF.

This clonotype was detected many times. V and J are TRBV5-1 and TRBJ2-7; D may be TRBD2 (5 bases). The germline gives CDR1 SGHRS, CDR2 YFSETQ. CDR3 size: 15 residues. V lost 4 bases to trimming and J lost 0 bases, with 14 bases between them. This CDR3 is CASSLGLRSSYEQYF. The CDR3 DNA reads as TGCGCCAGCAGCCTCGGACTGAGATCCTCCTACGAGCAGTACTTC.

This clonotype was picked up many times. The chain has TRBV2 and TRBJ2-2; TRBD2 aligns across 8 bases. The trim removed 5 bases at V and 6 bases at J, leaving 8 bases unmatched. Germline lookup yields CDR1 SNHLY and CDR2 FYNNEI. This CDR3 is 15 amino acids long. This chain's CDR3 is CASSSRTSRSGELFF. For the CDR3, the DNA is TGTGCCAGCAGTTCCCGGACTAGCAGGTCCGGGGAGCTGTTTTTT.

This clonotype was picked up many times. The chain employs TRBV28 and TRBJ1-1, with TRBD1 matching 7 bases. The CDR3 is 15 amino acids. CDR1 is MDHEN, CDR2 SYDVKM, per germline. Trimming cost V 5 bases and J 1 base; bases outside gene matches: 7. The CDR3 is CASSPRQGRNTEAFF. In DNA, the CDR3 is TGTGCCAGCAGTCCTAGACAGGGAAGGAACACTGAAGCTTTCTTT.

The table lists this clonotype with many counts. V gene TRBV19 combines with J gene TRBJ2-7; no clear D gene. Germline loops: CDR1 LNHDA, CDR2 SQIVND (reference sequence). Trimming stripped 1 base from V and 0 bases from J, with 13 bases between. This CDR3 has 16 amino acids. The chain's CDR3 is CASSIVPNAFSYEQYF. CDR3 nucleotide sequence: TGTGCCAGTAGTATAGTACCCAACGCCTTCTCCTACGAGCAGTACTTC.

This clonotype was observed a single time. The chain is built from TRBV2 and TRBJ2-6; D gene uncertain. The V end was cut by 3 bases, the J end by 6 bases, with 6 bases between. The germline V gene has CDR1 SNHLY and CDR2 FYNNEI. The CDR3 runs 13 residues. The CDR3 loop reads CASSDRAANVLTF. Here the CDR3 DNA reads TGTGCCAGCAGTGATCGGGCGGCCAACGTCCTGACTTTC.

In its sample, this clonotype was seen many times. The rearrangement links TRBV10-2 to TRBJ1-4; D unresolved. V gave up 3 bases and J gave up 7 bases, with 18 bases separating them. This CDR3 contains 16 residues. Germline V lookup: CDR1 WSHSY, CDR2 SAAADI. The CDR3 sequence: CASSDKVSGPAEKLFF. CDR3 in DNA: TGCGCCAGCAGTGACAAAGTCTCTGGGCCCGCTGAAAAACTGTTTTTT.

The chain combines TRBV13 with TRBJ2-7, with D perhaps matching TRBD2 (5 bases). The CDR3 contains 12 residues. The V end was cut by 5 bases, the J end by 6 bases, with 11 bases between. From germline, CDR1 is PRHDT and CDR2 FYEKMQ (reference sequence). The CDR3 region is CASSRTLAEQYF. In DNA, the CDR3 is TGTGCCAGCAGCCGAACTCTAGCCGAGCAGTACTTC.

The J gene is TRBJ2-2, the V gene TRBV5-5; no definite D call. The length of the CDR3 is 15 residues. The germline CDR1 and CDR2 sequences are SGHKS and YYEKEE (reference sequence). V gave up 3 bases and J gave up 6 bases, with 15 bases separating them. CDR3 sequence reads: CASSWTASWAGELFF. CDR3 sequence (DNA): TGTGCCAGCAGCTGGACGGCCAGTTGGGCCGGGGAGCTGTTTTTT.

This clonotype was detected only a few times. The J gene is TRBJ2-7, the V gene TRBV20-1; D is unresolved. Trimming left V 0 bases short and J 4 bases short, with 25 bases between. The CDR3 consists of 18 residues. The germline V gene encodes CDR1 DFQATT and CDR2 SNEGSKA (reference sequence). In nucleotides, the CDR3 is TGCAGTGCTAGAGATCCACCTTTTCCGGTGACTCGACCTTACGAGCAGTACTTC. This encodes CSARDPPFPVTRPYEQYF.

The chain is built from TRBV7-2 and TRBJ2-5; D gene ambiguous. The V gene lost 5 bases and the J gene lost 7 bases, with 8 bases spanning the gap. Germline assignment: CDR1 SGHTA and CDR2 FQGNSA. This CDR3 has 11 amino acids. CDR3 residues: CASSASRTQYF. The DNA of the CDR3 is TGTGCCAGCAGCGCGAGTCGGACCCAGTACTTC.

The genes are TRBV7-2 and TRBJ2-7; weak D call: TRBD2 (5 bases). CDR1 is SGHTA and CDR2 is FQGNSA in the germline V gene. Between the trimmed V and J ends, which lost 5 bases and 6 bases, there was a span of 20 bases. The CDR3 loop spans 15 amino acids. CDR3 amino acids: CASSPFMVGVAEQYF. In nucleotides, the CDR3 is TGTGCCAGCAGCCCATTCATGGTCGGGGTTGCCGAGCAGTACTTC.